This TCR beta chain stems from a study of blood T cells in healthy people across ages. On this clonotype: This may be a read error: a much more frequent sequence differs by one nucleotide.

PCR was performed a second time for roughly 7 to 12 cycles using a sample-barcoded 5' primer and a J-beta primer mix. TCRdb fed the 5' RACE reads into MiXCR, producing one record per CDR3 protein. The sample contains 600,000 to 850,000 distinct CDR3 sequences, about 42% of which appear only once. Sample: blood. This TCR came from a woman aged 55-70 years in good health.

CDR3 amino acids: CSARVQNHNEQYF. The DNA of the CDR3 is TGCAGTGCTAGAGTACAAAACCACAATGAGCAGTACTTC. The chain carries TRBV20-1 and TRBJ2-1, with D unclear. The J call may be mistaken, given a closer DNA end match to TRBJ2-7. CDR3 length: 13 residues. Germline-derived CDR1 and CDR2 are DFQATT and SNEGSKA (reference sequence).